The clone carrying this TCR beta chain was picked up a small number of times. Trimming cost V 6 bases and J 8 bases, with 14 bases left between them. This CDR3 comprises 13 residues. The germline V gene has CDR1 MNHEY and CDR2 SVGAGI. This sample was taken from a study of blood T cell repertoires in COVID-19. For the study at large: Sources were T cells, B-cell-depleted T cells, or PBMCs; the material itself was cDNA or gDNA.

Profiling relied on immunoSEQ multiplex PCR, and the TCRdb table lists in-frame clones only, not all of them. The sample includes 390,000 or so clones, 83% seen only once; the top ten take about 4.9%. This chain joins TRBV6-5 and TRBJ2-1; D remains unclear. The sample consisted of PBMCs or T cells enriched from blood (not recorded which). This clonotype was obtained from a woman between 45 and 60 years old who had recovered from COVID-19. The CDR3 reads CASRLRLSDEQFF. In DNA, the CDR3 is TGTGCCAGCAGATTACGACTCTCTGATGAGCAGTTCTTC.